Listed here are 25 T cell receptor beta chains from one sample, sequenced in a study of OX40 agonist ivuxolimab in advanced cancers. TCRdb's copy holds only in-frame clones and misses some; the assay was immunoSEQ multiplex PCR. The profile shows 40,000 to 60,000 clones, nearly 80% of them singletons. The sample here was CD4+ or CD8+ T cells sorted from blood, taken in a trial of the OX40 agonist ivuxolimab. These receptors were collected from an adult with an advanced solid tumor such as melanoma, head and neck, liver or kidney cancer.

V is TRBV19 and J is TRBJ1-4; D is perhaps TRBD1 (6 bases). Trimming took off 9 bases at V and 1 base at J, with 21 bases between the two ends. The CDR3 sequence is 17 residues long. In germline, CDR1 is LNHDA, CDR2 SQIVND (reference sequence). This chain's CDR3 is CASTLGALSKTNEKLFF. The CDR3 nucleotides are TGTGCCAGCACCCTGGGGGCCCTTTCAAAAACTAATGAAAAACTGTTTTTT.

The chain has TRBV7-2 and TRBJ2-5; a weak D match, TRBD2 (6 bases). Trimming removed 2 bases from V and 2 bases from J, with 15 bases in between. The CDR3 sequence is 16 residues long. Germline V gives CDR1 SGHTA, CDR2 FQGNSA. CDR3 sequence (DNA): TGTGCCAGCAGCTTACATATTGCGGGGCGACAAGAGACCCAGTACTTC. Its translation: CASSLHIAGRQETQYF.

The rearrangement uses TRBV30 and TRBJ1-2; possible D gene TRBD1, 5 bases. V gave up 2 bases and J gave up 8 bases, with 12 bases separating them. The CDR3 has 12 residues. Germline V gives CDR1 GTSNPN, CDR2 SVGIG (reference sequence). CDR3 nucleotide sequence: TGTGCCTGGAGTCAAGGGACCGGGGGCTACACCTTC. Amino acid sequence: CAWSQGTGGYTF.

V usage is TRBV11-2 and J usage is TRBJ2-7; the D gene is possibly TRBD2 (5 bases). This CDR3 contains 14 residues. The germline V gene has CDR1 SGHAT and CDR2 FQNNGV. The V end was cut by 3 bases, the J end by 2 bases, with 11 bases between. The CDR3 reads CASSFGSFPYEQYF. CDR3 nucleotide sequence: TGTGCCAGCAGCTTTGGGAGTTTCCCCTACGAGCAGTACTTC.

The chain couples TRBV12-5 to TRBJ2-1; no clear D gene. V lost 7 bases and J 7 bases, leaving 14 bases between the germline ends. The CDR3 runs to 13 residues. Germline values: CDR1 LGHNT, CDR2 FRNRAP. CDR3 region: CASAPLPRNEQFF. The CDR3 DNA follows: TGTGCTAGTGCCCCCCTTCCTAGGAATGAGCAGTTCTTC.

The chain links TRBV6-1 to TRBJ2-7; 11 bases match TRBD2. V lost 7 bases to trimming and J lost 4 bases; unmatched junction nucleotides: 9. Germline loops: CDR1 MNHNS, CDR2 SASEGT. The CDR3 is 15 amino acids. The CDR3 region is CASTHSTSGIYEQYF. The DNA of the CDR3 is TGTGCCAGCACTCACTCGACTAGCGGGATTTACGAGCAGTACTTC.

The chain uses TRBV2 and TRBJ1-4; no clear D. The V and J ends lost 6 bases and 4 bases respectively, with 15 bases between them. The CDR3 has 15 residues. CDR1 is SNHLY and CDR2 is FYNNEI in the germline V gene. CDR3 DNA sequence: TGTGCCAGCAGGGGTCCCAACGAGAGTAATGAAAAACTGTTTTTT. It is translated as CASRGPNESNEKLFF.

This clone came up a few times. V and J are TRBV11-3 and TRBJ2-2; a weak D match, TRBD1 (6 bases). This CDR3 has 16 residues. The V and J ends lost 0 bases and 1 base respectively, with 9 bases between them. Germline V lookup: CDR1 SGHNT, CDR2 YENEEA. CDR3 sequence: CASSLDSGQNTGELFF. CDR3 in DNA: TGTGCCAGCAGCTTAGACTCGGGACAGAACACCGGGGAGCTGTTTTTT.

The V gene is TRBV10-3, the J gene TRBJ2-3; 7 bases map to TRBD2. V shed 2 bases, J shed 6 bases, and the junction held 8 bases outside the gene matches. The germline gives CDR1 ENHRY, CDR2 SYGVKD. The length of the CDR3 is 15 residues. The CDR3 region is CAISESLAEGDTQYF. DNA of the CDR3: TGTGCCATCAGTGAGAGTCTAGCGGAAGGCGATACGCAGTATTTT.

V and J are TRBV4-1 and TRBJ2-7, with D perhaps matching TRBD1 (6 bases). Trimming removed 2 bases at V and 3 bases at J, with 14 bases between. Germline V lookup: CDR1 MGHRA, CDR2 YSYEKL. This CDR3 has 15 amino acids. The CDR3 DNA reads as TGCGCCAGCAGCCAAATTTACAGGGTAGACTACGAGCAGTACTTC. It specifies CASSQIYRVDYEQYF.

The chain has TRBV19 and TRBJ1-3; D is unclear. This CDR3 is built from 13 residues. Per germline, CDR1 LNHDA and CDR2 SQIVND (reference sequence). Trimming stripped 10 bases from V and 0 bases from J, with 10 bases between. This CDR3 reads CAISTNSGNTIYF. CDR3 DNA: TGTGCCATAAGTACCAACTCTGGAAACACCATATATTTT.

This rearrangement joins TRBV5-1 to TRBJ2-7; TRBD1 might be the D (7 bases). Trimming stripped 7 bases from V and 2 bases from J, with 13 bases between. Germline V gene data show CDR1 as SGHRS and CDR2 as YFSETQ. This CDR3 has 13 residues. The CDR3 DNA reads as TGCGCCAGCGGGGCAGGGGGGACCTACGAGCAGTACTTC. Encoded protein: CASGAGGTYEQYF.

The chain employs TRBV6-5 and TRBJ1-1; the match to TRBD1 covers 9 bases. CDR3 size: 16 residues. Germline trimming cut 4 bases from V and 0 bases from J; bases unmatched to any gene: 6. Per germline, CDR1 MNHEY and CDR2 SVGAGI. For the CDR3, the DNA is TGTGCCAGCAGTTCTAACAGGGGGCGGATGAACACTGAAGCTTTCTTT. This encodes CASSSNRGRMNTEAFF.

The chain recombines TRBV19 with TRBJ1-1; possible D gene TRBD1, 5 bases. V dropped 3 bases and J dropped 0 bases, with 11 bases sitting between them. Germline values: CDR1 LNHDA, CDR2 SQIVND (reference sequence). The CDR3 contains 15 residues. Written as DNA, the CDR3 is TGTGCCAGTAGTATTCGGGAGGGGTTGAACACTGAAGCTTTCTTT. Translated: CASSIREGLNTEAFF.

In the case of this clone: The identical CDR3 is also encoded by other nucleotide sequences in the sample. The rearrangement links TRBV2 to TRBJ2-7; D is unresolved. The V end lost 3 bases, the J end lost 4 bases, and 1 base lay between the germline ends. CDR1 and CDR2 (germline): SNHLY, FYNNEI. The CDR3 is made up of 10 amino acids. The CDR3 bases are TGTGCCAGCAGTGAGTACGAGCAGTACTTC. Encoded protein: CASSEYEQYF.

The chain recombines TRBV5-1 with TRBJ2-1, with TRBD2 as a possible D gene (6 bases). CDR3 length equals 16 residues. Trimming cost V 0 bases and J 3 bases, with 13 bases left between them. Germline CDR1 and CDR2: SGHRS and YFSETQ. CDR3 nucleotides: TGCGCCAGCAGCTTGGCAGTAGCTAGCGACTACAATGAGCAGTTCTTC. Encoded protein: CASSLAVASDYNEQFF.

The chain links TRBV11-2 to TRBJ2-1, with TRBD1 as a possible D gene (6 bases). The germline CDR1 and CDR2 sequences are SGHAT and FQNNGV. V lost 1 base, J lost 8 bases, and 21 bases lay in between. The CDR3 loop spans 17 amino acids. The CDR3 DNA sequence: TGTGCCAGCAGCTTAGGTACATGGGCGCAGGGGAGAGATGAGCAGTTCTTC. Translation gives CASSLGTWAQGRDEQFF.

The rearrangement uses TRBV27 and TRBJ2-1; D gene ambiguous. The V gene's germline CDR1 is MNHEY and CDR2 SMNVEV (reference sequence). There are 16 residues in the CDR3. The germline V and J ends were trimmed by 0 bases and 6 bases, with 15 bases remaining between them. CDR3 DNA: TGTGCCAGCAGTTTATCGATCGGCTCCAGAAGCAATGAGCAGTTCTTC. It is translated as CASSLSIGSRSNEQFF.

V usage is TRBV19 and J usage is TRBJ2-2, with TRBD1 identical over 10 bases. This CDR3 spans 14 amino acids. CDR1 and CDR2 from the germline V gene are LNHDA and SQIVND (reference sequence). Trimming cost V 3 bases and J 6 bases; bases outside gene matches: 1. The chain's CDR3 is CASSMTGGAGELFF. CDR3 DNA sequence: TGTGCCAGTAGTATGACAGGGGGCGCCGGGGAGCTGTTTTTT.

The chain carries TRBV11-2 and TRBJ2-4; 7 positions agree with TRBD2. V lost 5 bases to trimming and J lost 4 bases; unmatched junction nucleotides: 11. The CDR3 has 16 amino acids. CDR1 is SGHAT, CDR2 FQNNGV, per germline. CDR3 region: CASSDYSGLGKNIQYF. The CDR3 DNA sequence: TGTGCCAGCAGCGATTATAGCGGGCTGGGGAAAAACATTCAGTACTTC.

V and J are TRBV18 and TRBJ1-1; 7 bases map to TRBD1. This CDR3 spans 17 amino acids. The V and J ends lost 3 bases and 4 bases, in that order; junction bases with no gene match: 14. Per the germline V gene, CDR1 is KGHSH and CDR2 is LQKENI. In DNA form, the CDR3 reads TGTGCCAGCTCACCCCTGGGGGGGCAGGGGGTTGGCACTGAAGCTTTCTTT. This sequence encodes CASSPLGGQGVGTEAFF.

This clone was seen only once. The chain has TRBV18 and TRBJ2-7; tentatively, D is TRBD1 (7 bases). In germline, CDR1 is KGHSH, CDR2 LQKENI. V shed 2 bases and J shed 2 bases, with 10 bases lying between them. This CDR3 region has 14 residues. This chain's CDR3 is CASSPGGTAYEQYF. The CDR3 nucleotides read TGTGCCAGCTCACCAGGCGGGACAGCCTACGAGCAGTACTTC.

The V and J genes are TRBV19 and TRBJ2-2; D is unresolved. This CDR3 has 14 residues. Per the germline V gene, CDR1 is LNHDA and CDR2 is SQIVND (reference sequence). V lost 5 bases, J lost 8 bases, and 15 bases lay in between. As DNA, the CDR3 is TGTGCCAGTAGTCCGACGGATATCAGAGGGGAGCTGTTTTTT. It is translated as CASSPTDIRGELFF.

The rearrangement uses TRBV4-3 and TRBJ1-2; D not certain. Germline CDR1 is LGHNA and CDR2 is YSLEER. The V and J ends lost 0 bases and 1 base respectively, with 15 bases between them. CDR3 size: 17 residues. The CDR3 is CASSQEGSRGVNYGYTF. CDR3 coding DNA: TGCGCCAGCAGCCAAGAGGGATCAAGAGGAGTTAACTATGGCTACACCTTC.

The V call is TRBV4-1, the J call TRBJ1-1, with 8 bases identical to TRBD1. The CDR3 sequence is 14 residues long. V trimming: 5 bases; J trimming: 5 bases; junction bases outside the gene matches: 7. In germline, CDR1 is MGHRA, CDR2 YSYEKL. The CDR3 DNA reads TGCGCCAGCAGCGAACGGACAGGGCCGACTGAAGCTTTCTTT. Protein sequence: CASSERTGPTEAFF.